This T cell receptor (beta chain) was observed in a study of cytomegalovirus exposure and HLA in healthy donors. 13 Jbeta primers and 60 Vbeta primers were used for the PCR. Only in-frame clones appear in the TCRdb table, and some are missing; sequencing was by immunoSEQ multiplex PCR. The sample consists of around 210,000 clones, around 80% of them appearing once. Trimming shortened V by 2 bases and J by 6 bases, and 7 bases separated the two germline ends. This CDR3 contains 12 residues. Germline-derived CDR1 and CDR2 are MDHEN and SYDVKM. Remarks on this clone: Its target is unknown.

Whole-study findings and limits: A later analysis linked 15,000 to 20,000 TCR beta sequences to HLA alleles at 0.05 false discovery rate.

At the time of sampling, donors were nominally healthy, though unrecorded immune exposures were likely. The receptor comes from a boy younger than 18 in good health and CMV-seronegative. V is TRBV28 and J is TRBJ1-2, with no clear D. Input material: PBMCs. CDR3 in amino acids: CASSLETDGYTF. CDR3 nucleotides: TGTGCCAGCAGTTTAGAGACTGATGGCTACACCTTC.